The rows below give T cell receptor beta chains drawn from one sample of a study of radiation and T cells in renal cell carcinoma. Generated by immunoSEQ multiplex PCR, the TCRdb table keeps only in-frame clones and is missing some. Among around 100,000 clones listed, roughly 82% were seen once. Source: blood, taken from a patient whose treatment included radiotherapy and nephrectomy. The source of these receptors is a man aged 55 to 70 with renal cell carcinoma. The CDR3 runs from the conserved cysteine through the conserved F or W. D genes are given only for firm matches. A clone size is listed for some rows: how often the clone was seen (once, few, many), or a class if it is expanded.

D,size,V,J,CDR3,DNA
.,medium-sized,TRBV25-1,TRBJ1-1,CASTHKAFF,TGTGCCAGCACCCACAAAGCTTTCTTT
.,once,TRBV27,TRBJ2-5,CASSPSLYQETQYF,TGTGCCAGCAGTCCCTCCCTCTACCAAGAGACCCAGTACTTC
TRBD1,.,TRBV15,TRBJ1-5,CATSGGQGAYQPQHF,TGTGCCACCAGCGGGGGACAGGGGGCTTATCAGCCCCAGCATTTT
.,.,TRBV5-5,TRBJ2-7,CASSYRDLSYEQYF,TGTGCCAGCAGCTATCGGGACTTAAGCTACGAGCAGTACTTC
TRBD1,.,TRBV11-2,TRBJ2-1,CASSPSPGQGREQFF,TGTGCCAGCAGCCCTAGCCCCGGACAGGGCAGGGAGCAGTTCTTC
.,few,TRBV28,TRBJ1-2,CASSLEGPYGYTF,TGTGCCAGCAGTTTAGAGGGTCCATATGGCTACACCTTC
TRBD1,.,TRBV7-2,TRBJ1-2,CASSLVPGGGGYTF,TGTGCCAGCAGCTTAGTTCCAGGGGGCGGTGGCTACACCTTC
.,.,TRBV28,TRBJ2-4,CASSSSGARKNIQYF,TGTGCCAGCAGTTCGTCGGGGGCGAGAAAAAACATTCAGTACTTC
TRBD2,few,TRBV4-3,TRBJ2-3,CASSRGTSGSGADTQYF,TGCGCCAGCAGCCGAGGGACTAGCGGGAGTGGCGCAGATACGCAGTATTTT
TRBD1,.,TRBV6-5,TRBJ2-3,CASSPRGPSTDTQYF,TGTGCCAGCAGCCCCAGGGGGCCTAGCACAGATACGCAGTATTTT
TRBD2,.,TRBV7-2,TRBJ2-1,CASSLGLAAYNEQFF,TGTGCCAGCAGCTTAGGACTAGCGGCCTACAATGAGCAGTTCTTC
TRBD1,many,TRBV28,TRBJ1-1,CASSWGQVGTEAFF,TGTGCCAGCAGTTGGGGACAGGTGGGAACTGAAGCTTTCTTT
TRBD2,.,TRBV2,TRBJ2-7,CASSSGTSGFYEQYF,TGTGCCAGCAGTTCCGGGACTAGCGGTTTCTACGAGCAGTACTTC
.,.,TRBV19,TRBJ2-2,CASRGDYTGELFF,TGTGCCAGTAGGGGGGATTACACCGGGGAGCTGTTTTTT
TRBD2,.,TRBV5-1,TRBJ2-1,CASSLPSGSTYNEQFF,TGCGCCAGCAGCTTGCCGAGCGGGAGCACCTACAATGAGCAGTTCTTC
.,.,TRBV11-3,TRBJ2-3,CASSLTGLNTDTQYF,TGTGCCAGCAGTCTGACAGGCTTAAATACAGATACGCAGTATTTT
TRBD1,.,TRBV7-3,TRBJ2-7,CASSPTDRGYEQYF,TGTGCCAGCAGCCCAACCGACAGGGGCTACGAGCAGTACTTC
TRBD1,.,TRBV18,TRBJ1-1,CASSSGTGRPTEAFF,TGTGCCAGCTCATCGGGGACAGGCCGCCCCACTGAAGCTTTCTTT
.,.,TRBV2,TRBJ2-3,CASNRDNTDTQYF,TGTGCCAGCAACAGGGACAACACAGATACGCAGTATTTT
TRBD2,.,TRBV6-4,TRBJ2-2,CASKESGRGTGELFF,TGTGCCAGCAAAGAGTCCGGGAGGGGTACCGGGGAGCTGTTTTTT
.,.,TRBV6-5,TRBJ2-2,CASGTPTGELFF,TGTGCCAGCGGGACTCCCACCGGGGAGCTGTTTTTT
.,.,TRBV7-2,TRBJ2-2,CASTPGPSRAGELFF,TGTGCCAGCACCCCTGGGCCCTCGAGGGCCGGGGAGCTGTTTTTT
TRBD1,.,TRBV19,TRBJ2-3,CASSWGWGQGSPSSDTQYF,TGTGCCAGTAGTTGGGGTTGGGGACAGGGCTCCCCTTCCTCAGATACGCAGTATTTT
TRBD1,.,TRBV29-1,TRBJ2-2,CSVGQGADTGELFF,TGCAGTGTGGGGCAGGGGGCCGACACCGGGGAGCTGTTTTTT
.,.,TRBV19,TRBJ1-2,CASSTRAGRNYGYTF,TGTGCCAGTAGTACACGGGCAGGACGAAACTATGGCTACACCTTC
.,.,TRBV6-1,TRBJ2-2,CASSVHLAPGAGELFF,TGTGCCAGCAGTGTACATCTAGCCCCCGGCGCCGGGGAGCTGTTTTTT
.,few,TRBV6-1,TRBJ1-4,CASSEDEGFNEKLFF,TGTGCCAGCAGTGAAGACGAGGGATTTAATGAAAAACTGTTTTTT
TRBD2,once,TRBV2,TRBJ2-1,CASSENAGTSGRNEQFF,TGTGCCAGCAGTGAAAATGCCGGGACTAGCGGCCGCAATGAGCAGTTCTTC